A single sample is the source of the 3 T cell receptor beta chains below, sequenced in a study of blood T cell repertoires in COVID-19. Some clones are missing from TCRdb's copy, which holds only in-frame ones; the method was immunoSEQ multiplex PCR. The sample lists fewer than 400,000 clones; roughly 89% were seen once. Sequencing input: peripheral blood. These TCRs come from a woman under 40 with COVID-19, enrolled during active disease.

About this clone: Sequence at one end of the junction differs from germline and may be a read error. The rearrangement links TRBV7-2 to TRBJ2-2; 13 nucleotides line up with TRBD2. Per the germline V gene, CDR1 is SGHTA and CDR2 is FQGNSA. The CDR3 runs to 18 residues. CDR3 protein: CASSRQLAGGPNTGELFF. CDR3 bases: TGTGCCAGCAGCCGTCAACTAGCGGGGGGGCCGAATACCGGGGAGCTGTTTTTT. Full variable domain (remainder filled in from reference TRBV7-2 and TRBJ2-2): GAGVSQSPSNKVTEKGKDVELRCDPISGHTALYWYRQSLGQGLEFLIYFQGNSAPDKSGLPSDRFSAERTGGSVSTLTIQRTQQEDSAVYLCASSRQLAGGPNTGELFFGEGSRLTVL.

The V and J genes are TRBV4-3 and TRBJ1-6; D call uncertain. This CDR3 region has 14 residues. Per the germline V gene, CDR1 is LGHNA and CDR2 is YSLEER. The V gene lost 0 bases and the J gene lost 7 bases, with 7 bases spanning the gap. CDR3 nucleotides: TGCGCCAGCAGCCAAGATCGGGTGAATTCACCCCTCCACTTT. Translation: CASSQDRVNSPLHF.

Concerning this clone itself: This CDR3 is also generated by other DNA sequences in the sample. Written as DNA, the CDR3 is TGCGCCAGCAGCTTAGGGGGCATGAACACTGAAGCTTTCTTT. Translated, it gives CASSLGGMNTEAFF. The chain employs TRBV5-1 and TRBJ1-1; 7 bases are shared with TRBD1. Germline CDR1 SGHRS, CDR2 YFSETQ. The length of the CDR3 is 14 residues. V trimming: 2 bases; J trimming: 0 bases; junction bases outside the gene matches: 1.